This T cell receptor beta chain was recovered during a study of lymphopenia after photon versus proton radiotherapy (dated 2019 in TCRdb). For the study in its entirety: Photon and proton radiation therapy were compared by the study for their immunological effects in patients with gastrointestinal tumors who developed high-grade lymphopenia. A cohort of around 20 patients with gastrointestinal tumors who received either photon or proton therapy and subsequently developed lymphopenia was included. The goal of the study was to characterize the differences between the two radiation modalities in how they affect the immune system.

Broad study findings and their caveats: Proton-treated patients stayed relatively stable during treatment, while photon-treated patients lost naive T cells and TCR diversity and gained effector/memory populations. Among patients across the cohort who died, overall survival time showed an inverse correlation with a larger post-nadir drop in TCR diversity. Once the lymphocyte count had reached its nadir, the repertoires of photon-treated patients showed oligoclonal expansion, particularly of CD8+ Temra cells, and this expansion drove the decline in diversity. The survival association was assessed only in patients who died, and the authors presented better survival with proton therapy as a possibility rather than a demonstrated result.

The method was the immunoSEQ multiplex PCR assay. Alongside multiparametric flow cytometry, deep sequencing of rearranged TCR beta loci was used to profile the T cell repertoires. In TCRdb, the immuneACCESS table is reduced to in-frame sequences with V and J assigned. These tables do not hold every clone; where another copy was compared, an unresolved V gene accounts for under half, and the others remain unexplained. Within this sample are over 25,000 clones, with roughly 90% of them counted one time only. The ten largest clones represent 5.5% to 7.5% of the sample. This clone showed up just once. What antigen it recognizes has not been identified. Per-base qualities were not stored, and no clone one base away is much larger. The origin of this receptor is a woman aged 50 to 65 with pancreatic cancer. The input for sequencing was peripheral blood, taken from a patient treated with photon-based radiotherapy.

The nucleotide sequence reads as follows: TGCGCCAGCAGCTCCCGGACTAGCGGGAGGGGGGCGAGGGGAACAGATACGCAGTATTTT. The encoded protein is CASSSRTSGRGARGTDTQYF. The sequence is built from TRBV10-2 and TRBJ2-3; TRBD2 fits 15 bases in the junction. The cysteine opens and the phenylalanine closes a CDR3 of 20 amino acids. Only the CDR3 DNA stays, 60 bases, in frame from base 1. The germline V gene sets CDR1 to WSHSY and CDR2 to SAAADI. The junction shows trimming of 6 bases on V and 3 bases on J, and the gene matches do not reach 16 bases of it.